The rows below give T cell receptor beta chains drawn from one sample of a study of breast tumors, draining lymph nodes, adjacent tissues. TCRdb reprocessed the multiplex PCR reads via MiXCR and lists one record per CDR3 protein. The table has some 170,000 distinct CDR3 sequences, about 33% seen once. Sequencing was performed on axillary lymph node tissue. These receptors came from a female donor with breast cancer. Some clones in this sample may be carry-over from other donors' samples. The CDR3 runs from the conserved cysteine through the conserved F or W. D genes are given only for firm matches.

j_call: TRBJ1-2; d_call: NA; v_call: TRBV5-1; cdr3_aa: CASSLEGVLGYTF
j_call: TRBJ2-3; d_call: NA; v_call: TRBV5-8; cdr3_aa: CASSLAARGAGTDTQYF
j_call: TRBJ2-6; d_call: TRBD1; v_call: TRBV20-1; cdr3_aa: CSARETGGSAANVLTF
j_call: TRBJ2-1; d_call: TRBD2; v_call: TRBV12-3/TRBV12-4; cdr3_aa: CASSSGEGRYNEQFF
j_call: TRBJ1-2; d_call: TRBD1; v_call: TRBV18; cdr3_aa: CASSPGQDYGYTF
j_call: TRBJ1-6; d_call: NA; v_call: TRBV6-1; cdr3_aa: CASSERIGYSPLHF
j_call: TRBJ1-5; d_call: NA; v_call: TRBV5-1; cdr3_aa: CASSLEQSRAEGNQPQHF
j_call: TRBJ1-6; d_call: NA; v_call: TRBV27; cdr3_aa: CATQRSRGYNSPLHF
j_call: TRBJ2-2; d_call: NA; v_call: TRBV24-1; cdr3_aa: CATAGTVNTGELFF
j_call: TRBJ2-5; d_call: NA; v_call: TRBV2; cdr3_aa: CASMRGDGAQYF
j_call: TRBJ2-7; d_call: TRBD2; v_call: TRBV18; cdr3_aa: CASSQTLAGGDEQYF
j_call: TRBJ1-5; d_call: TRBD1; v_call: TRBV6-2/TRBV6-3; cdr3_aa: CASSPAGGQREGPQHF
j_call: TRBJ2-3; d_call: NA; v_call: TRBV6-5; cdr3_aa: CASSLRGDTQYF
j_call: TRBJ2-2; d_call: NA; v_call: TRBV7-9; cdr3_aa: CASSPRTANTGELFF
j_call: TRBJ2-1; d_call: NA; v_call: TRBV5-6; cdr3_aa: CASSLVSGVQFYNEQFF
j_call: TRBJ1-3; d_call: NA; v_call: TRBV12-3/TRBV12-4; cdr3_aa: CASSFGGSGANVRYF
j_call: TRBJ2-3; d_call: TRBD2; v_call: TRBV28; cdr3_aa: CASSLPRVGLAGTDTQYF
j_call: TRBJ2-6; d_call: NA; v_call: TRBV6-4; cdr3_aa: CASSDSLDSGANVLTF
j_call: TRBJ1-1; d_call: NA; v_call: TRBV2; cdr3_aa: CASLSLPGAFF
j_call: TRBJ2-3; d_call: TRBD2; v_call: TRBV5-5; cdr3_aa: CASSLSGTSGRAPHTQYF
j_call: TRBJ1-5; d_call: NA; v_call: TRBV11-3; cdr3_aa: CASSLVRADMNQPQHF
j_call: TRBJ2-3; d_call: NA; v_call: TRBV7-2; cdr3_aa: CASSSGTVGTDTLYF
j_call: TRBJ2-7; d_call: NA; v_call: TRBV12-3/TRBV12-4; cdr3_aa: CASSLASKNEQYF
j_call: TRBJ1-5; d_call: NA; v_call: TRBV14; cdr3_aa: CASSQDRQLNQPQHF
j_call: TRBJ2-3; d_call: TRBD2; v_call: TRBV6-5; cdr3_aa: CASRRTGGPTDTQYF
j_call: TRBJ2-5; d_call: NA; v_call: TRBV29-1; cdr3_aa: CSVEGGSETQYF
j_call: TRBJ1-2; d_call: NA; v_call: TRBV3-1; cdr3_aa: CASSQAQFYGYTF
j_call: TRBJ2-7; d_call: NA; v_call: TRBV9; cdr3_aa: CASSVDGGAYGYEQYF
j_call: TRBJ2-1; d_call: TRBD2; v_call: TRBV6-4; cdr3_aa: CASSLGRDNEQFF
j_call: TRBJ1-2; d_call: NA; v_call: TRBV19; cdr3_aa: CASSSQMGYGYTF
j_call: TRBJ1-3; d_call: TRBD1; v_call: TRBV7-9; cdr3_aa: CASSLEGTVGNTIYF
j_call: TRBJ1-2; d_call: NA; v_call: TRBV20-1; cdr3_aa: CSARDLGEQAYTF
j_call: TRBJ2-2; d_call: NA; v_call: TRBV2; cdr3_aa: CASSGWDTGELFF
j_call: TRBJ1-5; d_call: NA; v_call: TRBV6-2/TRBV6-3; cdr3_aa: CASTPGGRGFSSNQPQHF
j_call: TRBJ2-3; d_call: TRBD1; v_call: TRBV25-1; cdr3_aa: CASSEPDRADTDTQYF
j_call: TRBJ1-4; d_call: NA; v_call: TRBV20-1; cdr3_aa: CSASLGFGSEKLFF
j_call: TRBJ1-1; d_call: NA; v_call: TRBV3-1; cdr3_aa: CASSLAFNTEAFF
j_call: TRBJ1-6; d_call: TRBD1; v_call: TRBV5-6; cdr3_aa: CASSHITGVNSPLHF
j_call: TRBJ2-7; d_call: NA; v_call: TRBV5-6; cdr3_aa: CASSLGPVSYEQYF
j_call: TRBJ2-3; d_call: NA; v_call: TRBV9; cdr3_aa: CASSVEGRGTDTQYF